The TCR beta chain described here comes from a study of shared T cell receptors in the human thymus. CDR1 and CDR2 (germline): SGHRS, YFSETQ. The CDR3 spans 17 residues. V lost 0 bases to trimming and J lost 2 bases; unmatched junction nucleotides: 7. Sequencing used immunoSEQ multiplex PCR; TCRdb keeps in-frame clones, though not all of them. The sample lists 700,000 to 750,000 clones, approximately 85% seen once, with more than 0.008% in the top ten. This sample also belongs to another study, concerning human thymus T cells. As that report states: Resections that were taken during corrective heart surgery supplied the thymus tissue. Seemingly biased V and J gene usage marked thymic and blood repertoires.

The receptor was derived from a girl younger than two with a congenital heart defect. The chain is built from TRBV5-1 and TRBJ1-3; 8 nucleotides agree with TRBD1. Sequencing was carried out using thymocytes. The DNA for the CDR3 is TGCGCCAGCAGCTTGGAAACACAGGGGGATGCTGGAAACACCATATATTTT. As protein: CASSLETQGDAGNTIYF.